This section outlines one TCR beta chain sequence together with its context. The sample is drawn from a study of blood T cell repertoires in COVID-19. Per the authors' pipeline: Reference gene primer amplification in the assay estimated nucleated cell counts. The protocol was immunoSEQ multiplex PCR, while the TCRdb copy is restricted to in-frame clones and leaves out a portion. The V and J calls and clone size were taken over from that table, and D and trimming were inferred from the DNA. There are around 280,000 clones in the sample; just under 90% occur only once, and roughly 10% lies in the top ten. This CDR3 has 15 residues. Trimming removed 5 bases from V and 6 bases from J; junction bases left unmatched: 7. CDR1 and CDR2 from the germline V gene are SGHAT and FQNNGV.

The rearrangement links TRBV11-2 to TRBJ2-1; 10 positions agree with TRBD2. Sequencing was carried out using peripheral blood. This receptor was identified in a woman aged 25 to 45 with COVID-19, enrolled during active disease. The CDR3 nucleotides read TGTGCCAGCAGCGACTATAGCGGGAGGATCAATGAGCAGTTCTTC. This gives the protein CASSDYSGRINEQFF.